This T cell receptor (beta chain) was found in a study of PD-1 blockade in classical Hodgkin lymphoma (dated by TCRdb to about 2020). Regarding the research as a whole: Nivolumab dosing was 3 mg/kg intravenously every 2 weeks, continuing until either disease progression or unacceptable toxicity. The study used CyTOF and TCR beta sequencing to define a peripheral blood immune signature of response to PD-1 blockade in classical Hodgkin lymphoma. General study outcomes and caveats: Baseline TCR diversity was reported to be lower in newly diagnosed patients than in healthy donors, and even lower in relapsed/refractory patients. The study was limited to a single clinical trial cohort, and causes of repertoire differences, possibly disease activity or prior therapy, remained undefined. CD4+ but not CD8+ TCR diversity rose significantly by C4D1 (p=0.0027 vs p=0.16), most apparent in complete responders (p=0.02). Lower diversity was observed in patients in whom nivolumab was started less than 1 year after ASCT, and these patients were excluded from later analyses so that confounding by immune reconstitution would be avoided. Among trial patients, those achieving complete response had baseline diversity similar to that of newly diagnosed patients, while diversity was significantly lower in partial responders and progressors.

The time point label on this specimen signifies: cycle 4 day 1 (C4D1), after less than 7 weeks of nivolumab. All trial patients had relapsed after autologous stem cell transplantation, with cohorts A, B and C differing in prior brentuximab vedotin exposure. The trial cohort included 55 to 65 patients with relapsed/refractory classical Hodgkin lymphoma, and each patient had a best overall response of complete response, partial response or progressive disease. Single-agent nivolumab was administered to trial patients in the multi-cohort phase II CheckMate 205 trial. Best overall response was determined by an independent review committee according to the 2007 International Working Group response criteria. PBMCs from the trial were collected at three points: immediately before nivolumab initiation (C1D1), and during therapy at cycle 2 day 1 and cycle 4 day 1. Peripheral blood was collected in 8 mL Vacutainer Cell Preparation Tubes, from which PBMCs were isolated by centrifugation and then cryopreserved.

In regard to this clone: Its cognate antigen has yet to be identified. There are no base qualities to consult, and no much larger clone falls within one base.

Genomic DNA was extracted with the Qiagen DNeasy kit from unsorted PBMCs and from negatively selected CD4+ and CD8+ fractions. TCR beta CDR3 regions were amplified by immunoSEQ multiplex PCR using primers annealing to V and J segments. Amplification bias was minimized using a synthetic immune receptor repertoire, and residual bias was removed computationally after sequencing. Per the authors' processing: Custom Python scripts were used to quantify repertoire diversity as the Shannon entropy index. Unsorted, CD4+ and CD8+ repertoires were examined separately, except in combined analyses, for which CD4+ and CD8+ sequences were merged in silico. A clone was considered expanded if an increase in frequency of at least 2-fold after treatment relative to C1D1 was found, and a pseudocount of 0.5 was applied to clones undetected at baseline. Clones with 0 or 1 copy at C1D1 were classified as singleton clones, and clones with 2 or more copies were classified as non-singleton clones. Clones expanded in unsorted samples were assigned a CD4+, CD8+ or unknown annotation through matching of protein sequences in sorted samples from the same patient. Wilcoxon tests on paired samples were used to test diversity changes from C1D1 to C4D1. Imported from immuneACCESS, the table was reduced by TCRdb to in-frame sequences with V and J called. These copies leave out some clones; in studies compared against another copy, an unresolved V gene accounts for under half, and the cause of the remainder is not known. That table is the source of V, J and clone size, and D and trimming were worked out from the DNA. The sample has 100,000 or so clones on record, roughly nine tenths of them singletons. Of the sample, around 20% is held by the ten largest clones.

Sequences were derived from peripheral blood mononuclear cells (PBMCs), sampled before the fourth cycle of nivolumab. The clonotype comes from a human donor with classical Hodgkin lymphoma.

Read as DNA, the sequence is TGTGCCAGTACCACTTCTTCCAGGGGTGACACTGAAGCTTTCTTT. It codes for CASTTSSRGDTEAFF. Rearrangement joined TRBV19 to TRBJ1-1; the D gene is possibly TRBD1, with 6 bases matching. The germline V gene encodes CDR1 LNHDA and CDR2 SQIVND (reference sequence). Relative to germline, V is 7 bases shorter and J is 3 bases shorter, with 18 bases between their ends. The CDR3 measures 15 amino acids from cysteine to phenylalanine. Only CDR3 DNA remains: 45 bases, in frame from the first base.